This T cell receptor (beta chain) was identified during a study of blood T cell repertoires in COVID-19. This CDR3 comprises 16 residues. The V gene's germline CDR1 is SGHDN and CDR2 FVKESK. V shed 0 bases, J shed 5 bases, and the junction held 7 bases outside the gene matches. Produced via immunoSEQ multiplex PCR; TCRdb's table is partial and in-frame only. The table includes some 290,000 clones, roughly 90% detected once. The chain couples TRBV14 to TRBJ2-3; TRBD2 agrees at 8 bases. Sequencing was done on a sample of PBMCs or T cells enriched from blood (not recorded which). This clonotype was obtained from a woman between 25 and 40 years old who had been exposed to COVID-19. The DNA of the CDR3 is TGTGCCAGCAGCCAAGAGGTAGCGGGGTTTGGAGATACGCAGTATTTT. Protein: CASSQEVAGFGDTQYF.